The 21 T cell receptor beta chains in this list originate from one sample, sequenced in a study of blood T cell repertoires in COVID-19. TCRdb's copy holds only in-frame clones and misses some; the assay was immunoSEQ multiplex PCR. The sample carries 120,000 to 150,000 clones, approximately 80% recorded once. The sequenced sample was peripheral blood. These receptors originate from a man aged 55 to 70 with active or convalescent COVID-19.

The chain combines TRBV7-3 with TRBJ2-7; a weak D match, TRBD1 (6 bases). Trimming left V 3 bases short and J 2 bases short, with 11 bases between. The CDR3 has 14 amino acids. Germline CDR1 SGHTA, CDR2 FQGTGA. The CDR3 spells CASSFGRGPYEQYF. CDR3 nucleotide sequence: TGTGCCAGCAGCTTCGGCAGGGGCCCCTACGAGCAGTACTTC.

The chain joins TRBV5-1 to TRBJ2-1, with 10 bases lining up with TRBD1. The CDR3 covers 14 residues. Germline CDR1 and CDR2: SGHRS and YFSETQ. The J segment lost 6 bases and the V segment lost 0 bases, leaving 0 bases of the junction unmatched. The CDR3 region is CASSLGTGGNEQFF. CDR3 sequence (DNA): TGCGCCAGCAGCTTGGGGACAGGGGGCAATGAGCAGTTCTTC.

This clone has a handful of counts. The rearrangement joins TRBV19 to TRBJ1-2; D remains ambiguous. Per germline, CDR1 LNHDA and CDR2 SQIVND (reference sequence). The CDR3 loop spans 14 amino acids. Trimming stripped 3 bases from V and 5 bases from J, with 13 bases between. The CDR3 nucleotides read TGTGCCAGTAGTATGCTCGGTAGCCGGTATGGCTACACCTTC. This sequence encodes CASSMLGSRYGYTF.

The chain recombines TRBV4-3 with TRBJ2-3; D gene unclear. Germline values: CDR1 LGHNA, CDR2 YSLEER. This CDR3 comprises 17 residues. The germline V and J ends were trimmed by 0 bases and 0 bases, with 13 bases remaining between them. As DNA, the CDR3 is TGCGCCAGCAGCCAAGATCCGGCGCGGAGAAGCACAGATACGCAGTATTTT. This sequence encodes CASSQDPARRSTDTQYF.

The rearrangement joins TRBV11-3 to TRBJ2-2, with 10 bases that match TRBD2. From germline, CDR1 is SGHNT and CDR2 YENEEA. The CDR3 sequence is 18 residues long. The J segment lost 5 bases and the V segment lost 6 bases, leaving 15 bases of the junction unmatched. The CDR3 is CASRRKVVGLAATGELFF. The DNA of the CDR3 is TGTGCCAGCAGGCGGAAGGTTGTCGGACTAGCGGCTACCGGGGAGCTGTTTTTT.

CDR3 protein: CASSYRPDYEQYF. DNA of the CDR3: TGTGCCAGCAGTTACCGTCCAGACTACGAGCAGTACTTC. The gene calls are TRBV27 and TRBJ2-7; no reliable D call. The CDR3 consists of 13 residues. CDR1 is MNHEY, CDR2 SMNVEV, per germline (reference sequence). V was cut by 4 bases and J by 3 bases, with 10 bases left in between.

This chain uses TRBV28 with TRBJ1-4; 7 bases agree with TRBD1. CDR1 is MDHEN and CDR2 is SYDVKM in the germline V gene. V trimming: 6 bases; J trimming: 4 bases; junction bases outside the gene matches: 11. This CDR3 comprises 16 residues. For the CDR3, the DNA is TGTGCCAGCAGCGCACCCCCGACAGGGATTAATGAAAAACTGTTTTTT. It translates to CASSAPPTGINEKLFF.

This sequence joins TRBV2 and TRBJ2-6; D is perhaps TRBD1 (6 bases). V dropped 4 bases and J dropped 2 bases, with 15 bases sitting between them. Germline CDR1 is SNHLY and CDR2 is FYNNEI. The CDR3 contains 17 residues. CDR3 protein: CASSGGQGLAGANVLTF. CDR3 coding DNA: TGTGCCAGCAGTGGGGGGCAGGGTTTAGCTGGGGCCAACGTCCTGACTTTC.

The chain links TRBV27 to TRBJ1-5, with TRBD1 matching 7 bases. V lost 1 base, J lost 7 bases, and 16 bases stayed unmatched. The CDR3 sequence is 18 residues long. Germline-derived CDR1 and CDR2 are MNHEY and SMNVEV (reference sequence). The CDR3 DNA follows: TGTGCCAGCAGTTTATGGGCCTTGAAAGACAGGGCTGGCCAGCCCCAGCATTTT. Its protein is CASSLWALKDRAGQPQHF.

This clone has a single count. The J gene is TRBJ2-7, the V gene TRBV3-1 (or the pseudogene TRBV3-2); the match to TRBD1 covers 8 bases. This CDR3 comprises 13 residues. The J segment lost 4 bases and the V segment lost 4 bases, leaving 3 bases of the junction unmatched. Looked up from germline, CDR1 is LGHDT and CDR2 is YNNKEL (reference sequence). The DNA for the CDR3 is TGTGCCAGCAGCCTCAGGGGGCTTTACGAGCAGTACTTC. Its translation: CASSLRGLYEQYF.

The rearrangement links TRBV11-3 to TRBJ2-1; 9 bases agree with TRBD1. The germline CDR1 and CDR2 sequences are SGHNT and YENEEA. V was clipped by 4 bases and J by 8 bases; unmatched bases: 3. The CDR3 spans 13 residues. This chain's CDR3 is CASSWDRADEQFF. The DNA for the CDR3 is TGTGCCAGCAGCTGGGACAGGGCCGATGAGCAGTTCTTC. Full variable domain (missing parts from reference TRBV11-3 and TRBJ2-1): EAGVVQSPRYKIIEKKQPVAFWCNPISGHNTLYWYLQNLGQGPELLIRYENEEAVDDSQLPKDRFSAERLKGVDSTLKIQPAELGDSAVYLCASSWDRADEQFFGPGTRLTVL.

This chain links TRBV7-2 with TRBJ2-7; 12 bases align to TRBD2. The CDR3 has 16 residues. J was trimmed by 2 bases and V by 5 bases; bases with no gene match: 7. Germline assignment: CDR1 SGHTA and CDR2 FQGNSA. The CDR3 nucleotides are TGTGCCAGCAGCGCCCCGACTAGCGGGAGCCCCTACGAGCAGTACTTC. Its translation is CASSAPTSGSPYEQYF.

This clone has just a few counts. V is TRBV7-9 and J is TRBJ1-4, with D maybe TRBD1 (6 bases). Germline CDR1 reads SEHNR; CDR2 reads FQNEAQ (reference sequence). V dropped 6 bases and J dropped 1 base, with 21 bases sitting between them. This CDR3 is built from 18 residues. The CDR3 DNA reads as TGTGCCAGCAGACCAACAGGGTCTGCGGGCGGAACTAATGAAAAACTGTTTTTT. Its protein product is CASRPTGSAGGTNEKLFF.

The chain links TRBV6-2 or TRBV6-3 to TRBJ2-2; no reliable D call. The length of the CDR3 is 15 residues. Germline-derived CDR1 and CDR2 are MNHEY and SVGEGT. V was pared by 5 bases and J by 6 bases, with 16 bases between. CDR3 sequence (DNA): TGTGCCAGCAGTATAAATAGGTGGGCCCCCGGGGAGCTGTTTTTT. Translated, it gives CASSINRWAPGELFF.

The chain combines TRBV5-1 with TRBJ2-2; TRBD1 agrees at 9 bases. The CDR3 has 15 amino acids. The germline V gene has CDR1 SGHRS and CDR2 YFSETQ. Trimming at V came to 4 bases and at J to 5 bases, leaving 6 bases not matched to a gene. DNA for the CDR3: TGCGCCAGCAGCCTTCAACAGGGGGCAACCGGGGAGCTGTTTTTT. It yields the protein CASSLQQGATGELFF.

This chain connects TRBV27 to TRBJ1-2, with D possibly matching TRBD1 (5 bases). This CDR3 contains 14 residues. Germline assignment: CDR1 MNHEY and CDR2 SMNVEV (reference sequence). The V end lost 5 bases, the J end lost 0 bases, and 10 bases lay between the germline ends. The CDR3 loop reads CASSPTAPNYGYTF. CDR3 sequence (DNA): TGTGCCAGCAGTCCGACAGCCCCTAACTATGGCTACACCTTC.

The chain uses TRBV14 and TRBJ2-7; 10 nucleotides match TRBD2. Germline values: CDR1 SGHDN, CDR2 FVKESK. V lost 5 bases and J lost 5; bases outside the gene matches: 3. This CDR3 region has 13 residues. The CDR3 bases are TGTGCCAGCAGCGGTAGCGGGAGGAACGAGCAGTACTTC. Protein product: CASSGSGRNEQYF.

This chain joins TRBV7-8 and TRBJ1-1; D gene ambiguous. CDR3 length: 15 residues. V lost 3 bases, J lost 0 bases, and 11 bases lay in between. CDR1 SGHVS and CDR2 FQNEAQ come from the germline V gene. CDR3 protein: CASSFRSIMNTEAFF. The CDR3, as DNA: TGTGCCAGCAGCTTCCGATCTATCATGAACACTGAAGCTTTCTTT.

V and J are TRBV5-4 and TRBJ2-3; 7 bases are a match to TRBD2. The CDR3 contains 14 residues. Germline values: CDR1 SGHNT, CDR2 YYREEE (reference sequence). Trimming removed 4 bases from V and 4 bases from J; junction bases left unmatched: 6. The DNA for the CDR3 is TGTGCCAGCAGCCCTGGGGGGAGGGCAGATACGCAGTATTTT. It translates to CASSPGGRADTQYF. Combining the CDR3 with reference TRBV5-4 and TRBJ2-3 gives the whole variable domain ETGVTQSPTHLIKTRGQQVTLRCSSQSGHNTVSWYQQALGQGPQFIFQYYREEENGRGNFPPRFSGLQFPNYSSELNVNALELDDSALYLCASSPGGRADTQYFGPGTRLTVL.

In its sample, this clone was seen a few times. The CDR3 loop reads CASSVGGSGDTQYF. The CDR3 DNA follows: TGTGCCAGCAGCGTAGGTGGGAGTGGAGATACGCAGTATTTT. The J gene is TRBJ2-3, the V gene TRBV9; D possibly corresponds to TRBD2 (5 bases). Between the trimmed V and J ends, which lost 0 bases and 5 bases, there was a span of 10 bases. In germline, CDR1 is SGDLS, CDR2 YYNGEE. This CDR3 comprises 14 residues.

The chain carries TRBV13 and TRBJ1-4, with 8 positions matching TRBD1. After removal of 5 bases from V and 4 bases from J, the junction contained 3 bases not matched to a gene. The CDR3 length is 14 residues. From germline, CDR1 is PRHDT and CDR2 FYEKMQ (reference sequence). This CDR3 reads CASSAGQVNEKLFF. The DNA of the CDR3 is TGTGCCAGCAGCGCGGGACAGGTTAATGAAAAACTGTTTTTT. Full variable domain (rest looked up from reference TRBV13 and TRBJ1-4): AAGVIQSPRHLIKEKRETATLKCYPIPRHDTVYWYQQGPGQDPQFLISFYEKMQSDKGSIPDRFSAQQFSDYHSELNMSSLELGDSALYFCASSAGQVNEKLFFGSGTQLSVL.